The sequence of this T cell receptor (beta chain) was determined in a study of T-cell memory formation after mild COVID-19. Across the whole study: TCR clusters were mostly donor specific.

5'RACE primed from the constant segment yielded TCR alpha and TCR beta cDNA libraries bearing sample barcodes and UMIs. TCRdb re-called the 5' RACE reads through MiXCR, storing one row per CDR3 protein. The sample records about 180,000 distinct CDR3 sequences, under 20% being singletons. Trimming removed 8 bases at V and 9 bases at J, with 22 bases between. The germline gives CDR1 MDHEN, CDR2 SYDVKM. The CDR3 is 14 residues long. Study-level findings and limits: Within pre-infection memory, some responding clones were found, suggesting cross-reactive memory joined. Mainly CM and EM harbored the contracting CD4+ clones; mainly EMRA harbored the CD8+ ones.

In the case of this clonotype: Its antigen is unknown.

The sequencing input was PBMCs or a T cell subset sorted from them (not recorded which). The receptor was derived from a man between 18 and 35 years old who had mild COVID-19 (a few samples of this study predate the infection). Cell type and time point are not known. The rearrangement uses TRBV28 and TRBJ1-1, with D tentatively TRBD1 (6 bases). The CDR3 region is CASVRRGATEKAFF. CDR3 DNA: TGTGCCAGCGTTCGGAGGGGGGCAACTGAGAAAGCTTTCTTT.